The entry that follows covers one T cell receptor beta chain sequence. Per the original methods: It was from reference gene primer amplification that nucleated cell counts were estimated. The assay was immunoSEQ multiplex PCR, and TCRdb's table has in-frame clones only and misses some. That table gives V, J and clone size, and the DNA gave D and trimming. In the table there are 230,000 or so clones, roughly 84% of which are singletons. This specimen comes from a study of blood T cell repertoires in COVID-19. The length of the CDR3 is 18 residues. The chain has TRBV21-1 and TRBJ2-3; the table gives TRBD2 as D, unverified against the DNA. TRBV21-1 is a documented pseudogene. Sequenced input: peripheral blood. The TCR was taken from a woman in her 40s who had recovered from COVID-19. This CDR3 is CASSKGAGGPRGADTQYF. The CDR3 nucleotides are TGTGCCAGCAGCAAAGGGGCGGGGGGCCCCCGGGGGGCAGATACGCAGTATTTT.